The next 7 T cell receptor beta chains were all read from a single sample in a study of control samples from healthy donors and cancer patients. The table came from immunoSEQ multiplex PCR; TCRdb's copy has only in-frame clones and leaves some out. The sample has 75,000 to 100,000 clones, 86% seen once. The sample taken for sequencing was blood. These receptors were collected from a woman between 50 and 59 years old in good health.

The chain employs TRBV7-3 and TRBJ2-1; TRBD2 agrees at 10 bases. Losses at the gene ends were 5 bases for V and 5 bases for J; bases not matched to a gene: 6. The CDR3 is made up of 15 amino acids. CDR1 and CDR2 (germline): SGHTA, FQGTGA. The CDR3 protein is CASSRSGRVNNEQFF. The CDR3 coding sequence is TGTGCCAGCAGCCGAAGCGGGAGGGTAAACAATGAGCAGTTCTTC.

CDR3 region: CASSPGQEPTGELFF. CDR3 nucleotide sequence: TGTGCCAGCTCACCGGGACAGGAGCCCACCGGGGAGCTGTTTTTT. The V gene is TRBV18, the J gene TRBJ2-2, with 8 bases fitting TRBD1. Germline V gene data show CDR1 as KGHSH and CDR2 as LQKENI. The CDR3 is 15 amino acids. Unmatched junction bases numbered 4, after V lost 3 bases and J lost 4 bases.

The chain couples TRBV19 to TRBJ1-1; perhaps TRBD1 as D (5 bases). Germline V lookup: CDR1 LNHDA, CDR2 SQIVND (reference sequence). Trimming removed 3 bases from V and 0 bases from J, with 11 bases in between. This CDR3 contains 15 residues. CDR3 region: CASSIIGGMNTEAFF. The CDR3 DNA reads TGTGCCAGTAGTATCATCGGGGGGATGAACACTGAAGCTTTCTTT.

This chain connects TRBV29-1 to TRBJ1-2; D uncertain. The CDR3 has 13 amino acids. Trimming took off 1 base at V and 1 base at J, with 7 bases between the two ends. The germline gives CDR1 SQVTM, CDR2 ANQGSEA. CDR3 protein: CSVEGHLNYGYTF. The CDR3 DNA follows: TGCAGCGTTGAAGGGCATCTTAACTATGGCTACACCTTC.

The CDR3 protein is CASSPSSTPNYGYTF. As DNA, the CDR3 is TGTGCCAGCAGCCCTTCCTCGACACCCAACTATGGCTACACCTTC. V is TRBV7-8 and J is TRBJ1-2, with D unresolved. Germline V gene sequence: CDR1 SGHVS, CDR2 FQNEAQ. The CDR3 contains 15 residues. The V gene lost 5 bases and the J gene lost 2 bases, with 15 bases spanning the gap. Full variable domain (missing parts from reference TRBV7-8 and TRBJ1-2): GAGVSQSPRYKVAKRGQDVALRCDPISGHVSLFWYQQALGQGPEFLTYFQNEAQLDKSGLPSDRFFAERPEGSVSTLKIQRTQQEDSAVYLCASSPSSTPNYGYTFGSGTRLTVV.

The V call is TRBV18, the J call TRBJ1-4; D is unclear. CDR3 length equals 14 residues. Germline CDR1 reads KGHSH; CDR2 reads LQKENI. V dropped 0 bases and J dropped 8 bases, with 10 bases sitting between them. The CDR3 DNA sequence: TGTGCCAGCTCACCACCAGGCAGGCCCGAAAAACTGTTTTTT. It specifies CASSPPGRPEKLFF.

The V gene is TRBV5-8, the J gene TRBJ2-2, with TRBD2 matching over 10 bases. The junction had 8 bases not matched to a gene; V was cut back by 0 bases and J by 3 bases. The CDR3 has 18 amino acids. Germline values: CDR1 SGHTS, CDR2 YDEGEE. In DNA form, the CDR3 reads TGTGCCAGCAGCTTGGTGCTAGCGGGGGAGCCGTACACCGGGGAGCTGTTTTTT. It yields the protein CASSLVLAGEPYTGELFF.